Listed below are T cell receptor beta chains from one sample, sequenced in a study of T-cell reconstitution after alpha-beta-depleted transplantation in children. TCRdb re-analysed the PCR reads in MiXCR, keeping a single row per CDR3 protein. The data hold 450,000 to 600,000 distinct CDR3 sequences, with 10% to 15% observed a single time. Sequenced here: PBMCs, mostly from graft donor cells, sampled 360 days after TCRalphabeta/CD19-depleted stem cell transplant. These receptors came from a male patient between 5 and 17 years old who had a stem cell transplant for acute myeloid leukemia, so the T cells may come from the graft donor. The conserved cysteine and the conserved F or W are not part of the CDR3 here. The order of the fields is V gene, J gene, CDR3 protein.

TRBV4-2	TRBJ2-5	ASSQADIQETQY
TRBV19	TRBJ2-7	ASSPSLAGVAYEQY
TRBV19	TRBJ2-1	ASTSDRGPDNEQF
TRBV7-9	TRBJ2-7	ASSLVGGTSSYEQY
TRBV5-5	TRBJ2-3	ASSLEAGRAQY
TRBV29-1	TRBJ2-7	SVVRAPTGEEQY
TRBV7-2	TRBJ2-5	ASSLEWRAGETQY
TRBV14	TRBJ2-7	ASSQDFSRTGLNYEQY
TRBV4-2	TRBJ2-1	ASSPGGPSSYNEQF
TRBV7-3	TRBJ2-7	ASSSTSDSPEQY
TRBV12-3/TRBV12-4	TRBJ1-1	ASSSTARNTEAF
TRBV7-2	TRBJ1-1	ASSRPDNPTEAF
TRBV9	TRBJ2-1	ASNGPRENEQF
TRBV5-6	TRBJ2-5	ASSLLEPGETQY
TRBV20-1	TRBJ2-7	SAVREEDYEQY
TRBV5-1	TRBJ2-7	ASSLGIRATYEQY
TRBV28	TRBJ2-5	ASTNSVGFQETQY
TRBV28	TRBJ2-3	ASSLDYLSTDTQY
TRBV7-9	TRBJ2-4	ASSLRTSSAKNIQY
TRBV5-1	TRBJ2-7	ASSFISTGIFHEQY
TRBV7-6	TRBJ2-7	ASSPEPSDRGAYEQY
TRBV5-1	TRBJ2-5	ASSFLFPGLEGETQY
TRBV20-1	TRBJ2-1	SAPGLANNEQF
TRBV20-1	TRBJ2-5	SASGLMAGVGQETQY